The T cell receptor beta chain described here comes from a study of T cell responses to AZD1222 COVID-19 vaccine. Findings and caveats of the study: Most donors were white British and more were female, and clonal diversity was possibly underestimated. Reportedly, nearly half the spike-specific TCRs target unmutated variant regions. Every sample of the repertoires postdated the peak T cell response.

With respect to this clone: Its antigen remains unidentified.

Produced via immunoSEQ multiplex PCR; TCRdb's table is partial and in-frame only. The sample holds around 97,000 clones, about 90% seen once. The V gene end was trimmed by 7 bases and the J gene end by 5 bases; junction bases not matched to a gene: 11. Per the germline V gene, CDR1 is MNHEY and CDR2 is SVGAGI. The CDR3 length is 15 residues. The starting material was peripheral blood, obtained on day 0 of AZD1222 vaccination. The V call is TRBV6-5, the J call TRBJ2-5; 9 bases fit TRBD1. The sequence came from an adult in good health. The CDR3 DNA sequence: TGTGCCAGCAAACCGGGACAGGGCTTCCAGGAGACCCAGTACTTC. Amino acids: CASKPGQGFQETQYF.